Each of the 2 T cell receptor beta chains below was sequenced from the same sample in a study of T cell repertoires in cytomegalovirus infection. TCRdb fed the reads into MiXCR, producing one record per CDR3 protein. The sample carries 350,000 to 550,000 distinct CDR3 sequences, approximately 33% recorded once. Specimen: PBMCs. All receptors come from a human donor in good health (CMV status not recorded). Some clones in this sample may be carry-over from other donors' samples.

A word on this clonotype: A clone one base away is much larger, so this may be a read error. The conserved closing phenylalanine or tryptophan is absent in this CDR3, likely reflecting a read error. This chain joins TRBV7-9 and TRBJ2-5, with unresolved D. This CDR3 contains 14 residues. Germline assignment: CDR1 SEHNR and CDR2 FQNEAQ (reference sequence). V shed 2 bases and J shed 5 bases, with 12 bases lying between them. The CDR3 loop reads CASSLFSGPETQYL. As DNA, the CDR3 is TGTGCCAGCAGCTTATTTTCGGGTCCGGAGACCCAGTACTTA.

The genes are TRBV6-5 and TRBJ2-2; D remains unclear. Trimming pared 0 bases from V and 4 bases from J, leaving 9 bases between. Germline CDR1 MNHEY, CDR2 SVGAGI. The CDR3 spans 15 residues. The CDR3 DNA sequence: TGTGCCAGCAGTTACTCCCCTCCGGGCACCGGGGAGCTGTTTTTT. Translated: CASSYSPPGTGELFF.